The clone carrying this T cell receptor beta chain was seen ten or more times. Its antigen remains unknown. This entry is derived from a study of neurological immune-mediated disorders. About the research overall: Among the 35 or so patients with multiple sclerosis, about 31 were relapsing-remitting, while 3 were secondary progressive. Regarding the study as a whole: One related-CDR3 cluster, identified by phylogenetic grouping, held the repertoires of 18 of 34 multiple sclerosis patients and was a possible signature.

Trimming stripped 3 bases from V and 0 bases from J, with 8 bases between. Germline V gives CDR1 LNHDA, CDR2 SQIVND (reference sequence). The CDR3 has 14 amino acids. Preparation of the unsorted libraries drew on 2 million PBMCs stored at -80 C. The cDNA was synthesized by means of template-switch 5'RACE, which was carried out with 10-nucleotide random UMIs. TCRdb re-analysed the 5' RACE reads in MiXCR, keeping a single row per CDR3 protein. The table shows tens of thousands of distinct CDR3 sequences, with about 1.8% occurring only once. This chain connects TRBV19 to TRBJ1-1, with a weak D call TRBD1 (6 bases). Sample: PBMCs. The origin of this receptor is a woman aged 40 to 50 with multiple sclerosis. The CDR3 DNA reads TGTGCCAGTAGTATGGGACACCTGAACACTGAAGCTTTCTTT. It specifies CASSMGHLNTEAFF.